Detailed here is one T cell receptor beta chain. The data are from a study of blood T cell repertoires in COVID-19. For the study at large: COVID-19 samples collected from the United States, Italy and Spain covered acute and convalescent phases.

Authors' data handling: Reference gene primer amplification in the assay estimated nucleated cell counts. TCRdb's table, derived via immunoSEQ multiplex PCR, lists solely in-frame clones and lacks some. That table furnishes V, J and clone size, whereas the DNA furnished D and trimming. The sample contains some 200,000 clones, about 89% of which appear only once. Ages ranged from about 18 to 89 years, with residence in 24 US areas. Recovered participants had two consecutive negative NP/OP PCR tests, healthcare professional clearance, or symptom resolution. The source of this sequence is a woman between 18 and 30 years old who had recovered from COVID-19. Specimen: PBMCs or T cells enriched from blood (not recorded which).

The CDR3 protein is CASSLESTSGHNEQFF. CDR3 coding DNA: TGCGCCAGCAGCTTGGAGTCGACTAGCGGACACAATGAGCAGTTCTTC. The chain joins TRBV5-1 to TRBJ2-1; the match to TRBD2 covers 9 bases. CDR1 SGHRS and CDR2 YFSETQ come from the germline V gene. This CDR3 is 16 amino acids long. V gave up 0 bases and J gave up 5 bases; unmatched junction bases: 6.